Each of the 6 T cell receptor beta chains below was sequenced from the same sample in a study of blood T cell repertoires in COVID-19. Produced via immunoSEQ multiplex PCR; TCRdb's table is partial and in-frame only. The table has about 85,000 clones, roughly 85% seen once. The specimen was peripheral blood. The receptor source for this set is a man between 60 and 70 years old with acute or convalescent COVID-19.

The genes are TRBV11-2 and TRBJ2-7; the match to TRBD1 covers 9 bases. V lost 6 bases, J lost 6 bases, and 9 bases stayed unmatched. The CDR3 length is 14 residues. Germline V gene lookup returns CDR1 SGHAT and CDR2 FQNNGV. In DNA form, the CDR3 reads TGTGCCAGCAGTTCAACCGGGACAGGGCCCGAGCAGTACTTC. It translates to CASSSTGTGPEQYF.

V is TRBV5-6 and J is TRBJ1-5, with D perhaps matching TRBD1 (5 bases). Trimming removed 0 bases at V and 6 bases at J, with 10 bases between. CDR1 and CDR2 (germline): SGHDT, YYEEEE. This CDR3 is built from 14 residues. The CDR3 is CASSLGVGAQPQHF. In DNA, the CDR3 is TGTGCCAGCAGCTTGGGAGTAGGGGCTCAGCCCCAGCATTTT.

The rearrangement joins TRBV11-2 to TRBJ1-6, with 7 bases fitting TRBD1. CDR1 and CDR2 from the germline V gene are SGHAT and FQNNGV. Trimming at V came to 5 bases and at J to 0 bases, leaving 7 bases not matched to a gene. CDR3 length: 17 residues. CDR3 bases: TGTGCCAGCAGCCTGGGGACAGCAAGCTCCTATAATTCACCCCTCCACTTT. It yields the protein CASSLGTASSYNSPLHF.

The chain recombines TRBV6-5 with TRBJ1-6, with D tentatively TRBD1 (5 bases). The CDR3 extends over 15 amino acids. Trimming stripped 5 bases from V and 6 bases from J, with 14 bases between. From germline, CDR1 is MNHEY and CDR2 SVGAGI. CDR3 nucleotide sequence: TGTGCCAGCAGTCCAGGAGGGACGGTTAATTCACCCCTCCACTTT. Protein product: CASSPGGTVNSPLHF.

The chain carries TRBV3-1 (or the pseudogene TRBV3-2) and TRBJ2-1; maybe TRBD2 (6 bases). Germline V lookup: CDR1 LGHDT, CDR2 YNNKEL (reference sequence). Trimming took off 1 base at V and 6 bases at J, with 10 bases between the two ends. The CDR3 spans 14 residues. The CDR3 DNA reads TGTGCCAGCAGCCAAGCGCGGGGATTCAATGAGCAGTTCTTC. Translated: CASSQARGFNEQFF.

The CDR3 spells CAWAAGGNQPQHF. The CDR3 DNA sequence: TGTGCCTGGGCCGCAGGGGGAAATCAGCCCCAGCATTTT. V and J are TRBV30 and TRBJ1-5; the match to TRBD1 covers 7 bases. CDR1 and CDR2 (germline): GTSNPN, SVGIG (reference sequence). The CDR3 is made up of 13 amino acids. The ends lost 5 bases at V and 4 bases at J; junction bases unmatched: 5.